This T cell receptor (beta chain) was retrieved from a study of blood T cells in healthy people across ages. The CDR3 is made up of 16 amino acids. Germline V gives CDR1 SGDLS, CDR2 YYNGEE. The V segment lost 3 bases and the J segment 3 bases; nucleotides outside the gene matches: 5. Aged about 6 to 95, donors were systemically healthy Caucasians from Russia. Isolated PBMCs totaled at least 7 million in each sample. The second PCR ran roughly 7 to 12 cycles with a sample-barcoded 5' primer and J-beta primers. TCRdb ran MiXCR on the 5' RACE reads and lists one entry per CDR3 protein. The sample lists about 580,000 distinct CDR3 sequences, roughly 48% occurring once.

This TCR was sampled from a man older than 75 in good health. Sequencing was performed on blood. The chain couples TRBV9 to TRBJ2-1, with 11 bases that match TRBD2. CDR3 coding DNA: TGTGCCAGCAGCGGGTCGGGGACTAGCGGCTACAATGAGCAGTTCTTC. Its protein product is CASSGSGTSGYNEQFF.